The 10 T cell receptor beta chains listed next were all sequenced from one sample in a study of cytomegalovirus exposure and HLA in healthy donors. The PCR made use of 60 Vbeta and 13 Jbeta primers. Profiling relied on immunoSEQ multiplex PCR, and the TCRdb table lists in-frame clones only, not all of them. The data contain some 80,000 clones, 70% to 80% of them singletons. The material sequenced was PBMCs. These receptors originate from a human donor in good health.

This CDR3 is CASSEMGLAGGLTGELFF. DNA for the CDR3: TGTGCCAGCAGTGAAATGGGACTAGCGGGGGGTCTCACCGGGGAGCTGTTTTTT. The chain recombines TRBV27 with TRBJ2-2, with 15 bases that match TRBD2. This CDR3 is built from 18 residues. V dropped 5 bases and J dropped 4; count of bases not matched to a gene: 8. Germline CDR1 reads MNHEY; CDR2 reads SMNVEV (reference sequence).

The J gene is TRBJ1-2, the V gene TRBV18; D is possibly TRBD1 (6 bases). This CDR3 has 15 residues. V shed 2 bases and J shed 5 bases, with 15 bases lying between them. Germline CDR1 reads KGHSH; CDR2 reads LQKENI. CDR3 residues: CASSPDRLLGYGYTF. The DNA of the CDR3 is TGTGCCAGCTCACCAGACAGGCTGCTTGGATATGGCTACACCTTC.

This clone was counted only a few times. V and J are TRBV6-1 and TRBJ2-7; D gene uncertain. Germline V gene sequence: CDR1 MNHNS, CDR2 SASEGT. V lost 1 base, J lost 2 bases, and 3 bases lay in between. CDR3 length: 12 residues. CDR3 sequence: CASSEGAYEQYF. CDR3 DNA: TGTGCCAGCAGTGAAGGAGCCTACGAGCAGTACTTC.

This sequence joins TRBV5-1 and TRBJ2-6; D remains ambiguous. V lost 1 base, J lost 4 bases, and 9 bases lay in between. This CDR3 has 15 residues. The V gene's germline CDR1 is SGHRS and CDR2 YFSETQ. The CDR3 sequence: CASSLSATGANVLTF. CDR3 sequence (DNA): TGCGCCAGCAGCTTGTCGGCGACAGGGGCCAACGTCCTGACTTTC.

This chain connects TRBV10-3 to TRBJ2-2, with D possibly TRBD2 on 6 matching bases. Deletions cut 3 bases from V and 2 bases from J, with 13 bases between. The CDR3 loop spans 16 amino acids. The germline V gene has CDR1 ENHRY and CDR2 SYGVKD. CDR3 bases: TGTGCCATCAGTGAAATCGGGCGGGGTAACACCGGGGAGCTGTTTTTT. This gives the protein CAISEIGRGNTGELFF.

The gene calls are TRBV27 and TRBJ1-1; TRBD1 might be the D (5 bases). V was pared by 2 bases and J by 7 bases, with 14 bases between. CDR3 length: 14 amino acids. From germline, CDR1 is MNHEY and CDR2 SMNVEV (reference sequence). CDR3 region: CASSLRAGFVEAFF. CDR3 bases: TGTGCCAGCAGTTTAAGGGCAGGGTTTGTTGAAGCTTTCTTT.

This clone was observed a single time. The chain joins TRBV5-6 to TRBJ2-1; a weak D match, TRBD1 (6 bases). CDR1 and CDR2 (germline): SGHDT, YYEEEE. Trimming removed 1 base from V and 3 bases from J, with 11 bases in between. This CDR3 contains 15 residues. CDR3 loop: CASSLTGPNYNEQFF. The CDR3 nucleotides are TGTGCCAGCAGCTTGACAGGGCCGAACTACAATGAGCAGTTCTTC.

Here the CDR3 reads CAYSPYYGYTF. In DNA, the CDR3 is TGTGCCTACTCGCCGTACTATGGCTACACCTTC. The chain joins TRBV2 to TRBJ1-2; D gene ambiguous. Germline V gene lookup returns CDR1 SNHLY and CDR2 FYNNEI. The CDR3 totals 11 residues. The V end lost 11 bases, the J end lost 3 bases, and 10 bases lay between the germline ends.

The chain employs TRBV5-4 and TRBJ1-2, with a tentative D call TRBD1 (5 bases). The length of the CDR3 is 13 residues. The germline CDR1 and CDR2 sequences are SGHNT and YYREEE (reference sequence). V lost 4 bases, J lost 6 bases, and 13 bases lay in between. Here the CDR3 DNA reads TGTGCCAGCAGCGGGACTGTAGCTGATGGCTACACCTTC. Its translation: CASSGTVADGYTF.

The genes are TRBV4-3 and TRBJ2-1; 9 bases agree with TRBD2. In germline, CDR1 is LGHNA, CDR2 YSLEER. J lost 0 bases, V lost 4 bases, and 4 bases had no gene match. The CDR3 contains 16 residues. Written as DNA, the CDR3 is TGCGCCAGCAGCCGAGCTAGCGGGGACTCCTACAATGAGCAGTTCTTC. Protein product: CASSRASGDSYNEQFF.